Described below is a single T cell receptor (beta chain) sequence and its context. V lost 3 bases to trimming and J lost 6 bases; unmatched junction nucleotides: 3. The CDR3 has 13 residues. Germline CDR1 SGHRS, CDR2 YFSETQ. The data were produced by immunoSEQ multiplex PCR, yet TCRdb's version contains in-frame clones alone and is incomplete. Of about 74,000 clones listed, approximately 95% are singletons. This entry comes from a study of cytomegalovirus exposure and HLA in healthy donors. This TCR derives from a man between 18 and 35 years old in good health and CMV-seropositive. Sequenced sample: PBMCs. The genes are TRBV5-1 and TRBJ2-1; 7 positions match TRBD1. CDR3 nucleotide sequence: TGCGCCAGCAGCTACGACAGGGTCAATGAGCAGTTCTTC. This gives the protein CASSYDRVNEQFF.